This T cell receptor beta chain was identified in a study of control samples from healthy donors and cancer patients. Measured with immunoSEQ multiplex PCR; TCRdb has only the in-frame clones, and not every one. The sample has 130,000 or so clones, roughly 94% seen once; the top ten hold approximately 14%. Germline loops: CDR1 LGHDT, CDR2 YNNKEL (reference sequence). V was shortened by 4 bases and J by 0 bases, with 7 bases between the two germline ends. The CDR3 contains 13 residues. Input material: PBMCs. The receptor comes from a man aged 60-69 years with colorectal cancer. This chain uses TRBV3-1 (or the pseudogene TRBV3-2) with TRBJ2-7; D gene ambiguous. The CDR3 spells CASSPGPSYEQYF. The DNA of the CDR3 is TGTGCCAGCAGCCCGGGCCCCTCCTACGAGCAGTACTTC.